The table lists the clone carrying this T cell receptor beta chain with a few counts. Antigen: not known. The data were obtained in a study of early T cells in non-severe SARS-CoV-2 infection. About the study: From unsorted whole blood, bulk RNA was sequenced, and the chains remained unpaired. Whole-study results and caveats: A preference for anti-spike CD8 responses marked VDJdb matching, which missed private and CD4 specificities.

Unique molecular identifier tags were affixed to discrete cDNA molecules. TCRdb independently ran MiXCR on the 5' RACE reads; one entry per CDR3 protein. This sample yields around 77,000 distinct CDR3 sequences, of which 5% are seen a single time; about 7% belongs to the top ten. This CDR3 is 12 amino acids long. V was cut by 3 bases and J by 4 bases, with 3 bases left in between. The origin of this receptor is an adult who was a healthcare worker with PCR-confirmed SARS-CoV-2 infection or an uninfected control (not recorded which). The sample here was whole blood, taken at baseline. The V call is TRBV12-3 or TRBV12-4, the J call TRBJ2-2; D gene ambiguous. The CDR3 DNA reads TGTGCCAGCAGTTTCGGCACCGGGGAGCTGTTTTTT. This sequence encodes CASSFGTGELFF.